This T cell receptor (beta chain) was sequenced for a study of blood T cell repertoires in COVID-19. On the study more broadly: Spain, Italy and the United States supplied samples that represented acute and convalescent COVID-19. T cells, B-cell-depleted T cells, or PBMCs provided the cDNA or gDNA that served as material.

This clone has just a few counts. Here immunoSEQ multiplex PCR was the method, and the copy in TCRdb shows in-frame clones only, minus some. The table lists roughly 220,000 clones, 80% to 85% of them singletons. Germline CDR1 reads LGHDT; CDR2 reads YNNKEL (reference sequence). Trimming took 0 bases from V and 13 from J, leaving 10 bases between them. This CDR3 has 12 amino acids. This TCR came from a man younger than 40 with active or convalescent COVID-19. Sequenced input: peripheral blood. This sequence joins TRBV3-1 (or the pseudogene TRBV3-2) and TRBJ2-1; D unresolved. CDR3 DNA: TGTGCCAGCAGCCAAGACAGACTCCTCCAGTTCTTC. Its protein product is CASSQDRLLQFF.